This is a list of T cell receptor beta chains from one sample in a study of technical replicates of blood from a few donors. This table comes from immunoSEQ multiplex PCR, and its TCRdb copy is limited to in-frame clones, with some not included. The sample gives around 61,000 clones, about 97% of which show up once; about 0.19% is in the top ten. The sequenced sample consisted of T cells isolated from PBMCs. These receptors came from a human donor in good health. Each CDR3 is given with its conserved first and last residue. The D gene is left open where the match is weak. Clone size is given for some rows only: seen once, a few or many times, or a class if the clone is expanded.

size,J,V,D,DNA,CDR3
NA,TRBJ1-2,TRBV5-1,NA,TGCGCCAGCAGCTTGGGACAGTATGGCTACACCTTC,CASSLGQYGYTF
once,TRBJ2-7,TRBV11-3,TRBD1,TGTGCCAGCAGCTTAGGTTATGGTGGGCAGGGGGCATTGCCGGCAAACGAGCAGTACTTC,CASSLGYGGQGALPANEQYF
NA,TRBJ2-3,TRBV9,NA,TGTGCCAGCAGCCTCAGGGGACTAAGCACAGATACGCAGTATTTT,CASSLRGLSTDTQYF
NA,TRBJ2-1,TRBV11-3,TRBD1,TGTGCCAGCAGCCCGGGACAGGGCTCCTACAATGAGCAGTTCTTC,CASSPGQGSYNEQFF
NA,TRBJ2-5,TRBV5-4,NA,TGTGCCAGCAGCCCTGGGCTAGCAGAAGAGACCCAGTACTTC,CASSPGLAEETQYF
NA,TRBJ2-1,TRBV6-1,NA,TGTGCCAGCAGTGAATGGAGGGGTCTTTACAATGAGCAGTTCTTC,CASSEWRGLYNEQFF
NA,TRBJ2-3,TRBV6-4,TRBD2,TGTGCCAGCAGTGGCGGGGGTGATGGGGATACGCAGTATTTT,CASSGGGDGDTQYF
NA,TRBJ1-4,TRBV28,NA,TGTGCCAGCAGTTTTGGAGGCGGGGTAGCTAATGAAAAACTGTTTTTT,CASSFGGGVANEKLFF
NA,TRBJ2-7,TRBV30,NA,TGTGCCTGGAGGGGGGCCGGACAGCGTTTCGAGCAGTACTTC,CAWRGAGQRFEQYF
NA,TRBJ2-7,TRBV20-1,NA,TGCAGTGCTGAGGGGGCCTACGAGCAGTACTTC,CSAEGAYEQYF
NA,TRBJ1-1,TRBV5-1,TRBD1,TGCGCCAGCAGCTTGGGGTTGGGACAGATGAACACTGAAGCTTTCTTT,CASSLGLGQMNTEAFF
NA,TRBJ2-6,TRBV7-9,NA,TGTGCCAGCATCAAGGGGTCTGGGGCCAACGTCCTGACTTTC,CASIKGSGANVLTF
NA,TRBJ2-7,TRBV28,NA,TGTGCCAGCATCTCAGGCGGGGCCTACGAGCAGTACTTC,CASISGGAYEQYF
once,TRBJ1-2,TRBV5-4,TRBD1,TGTGCCAGCAGCTTGGCTGCCGGGACAGAGAATAACTATGGCTACACCTTC,CASSLAAGTENNYGYTF
once,TRBJ2-5,TRBV6-5,TRBD2,TGTGCCAGCAGCATTCAGGGAGGCGGGGGGGAGACCCAGTACTTC,CASSIQGGGGETQYF
NA,TRBJ2-1,TRBV5-4,TRBD2,TGTGCCAGCAGCTTGGGCGGGGGGGAAGCCTACAATGAGCAGTTCTTC,CASSLGGGEAYNEQFF
NA,TRBJ1-5,TRBV6-1,TRBD1,TGTGCCAGCAGAGAAACAGGGGGCGGAACTCAGCCCCAGCATTTT,CASRETGGGTQPQHF
NA,TRBJ1-1,TRBV7-8,NA,TGTGCCAGCAGCTTAGATCTGGGGGGTTTGAACACTGAAGCTTTCTTT,CASSLDLGGLNTEAFF
NA,TRBJ2-3,TRBV2,NA,TGTGCCAGCAGTGAACTCGAGGTCGATACGCAGTATTTT,CASSELEVDTQYF
NA,TRBJ1-1,TRBV19,NA,TGTGCCAGCCGTGCCGGGGGGAACACTGAAGCTTTCTTT,CASRAGGNTEAFF
NA,TRBJ2-5,TRBV2,NA,TGTGCCAGCAGTGAACGGGACCAAGAGACCCAGTACTTC,CASSERDQETQYF
NA,TRBJ1-4,TRBV2,NA,TGTGCCAGCAGGAGCCAGGGCGCAACTAATGAAAAACTGTTTTTT,CASRSQGATNEKLFF
NA,TRBJ2-2,TRBV5-1,NA,TGCGCCAGCAGCTTGGGGCAGGGCAACCCTGCCACCGGGGAGCTGTTTTTT,CASSLGQGNPATGELFF
NA,TRBJ2-1,TRBV9,NA,TGTGCCAGCAGCGCAGGGACTTCGCTTTACAATGAGCAGTTCTTC,CASSAGTSLYNEQFF
NA,TRBJ1-1,TRBV7-9,TRBD1,TGTGCCAGCAGCTCTAACAGGGGGCAAACGGTAAACACTGAAGCTTTCTTT,CASSSNRGQTVNTEAFF
once,TRBJ1-6,TRBV4-1,NA,TGCGCCAGCAGCCAAGAGGGTTCGGGGGGGCAGCGGTATTCACCCCTCCACTTT,CASSQEGSGGQRYSPLHF
NA,TRBJ2-1,TRBV9,TRBD2,TGTGCCAGCAGCGTAGACGGGGGGAGTTACAATGAGCAGTTCTTC,CASSVDGGSYNEQFF
NA,TRBJ2-1,TRBV7-9,TRBD1,TGTGCCAGCAGCTCCCTGTCGGACAGGGGGAATGAGCAGTTCTTC,CASSSLSDRGNEQFF
NA,TRBJ2-3,TRBV4-1,NA,TGCGCCAGCAGCCAAGTAAGCCCCTACTCAGATACGCAGTATTTT,CASSQVSPYSDTQYF
NA,TRBJ2-3,TRBV9,TRBD2,TGTGCCAGCAGCGTAGAACTAGCGGGGGCCACAGATACGCAGTATTTT,CASSVELAGATDTQYF
NA,TRBJ2-3,TRBV30,TRBD2,TGTGCCTGGAGTTCTAGCGGGGGGTACACAGATACGCAGTATTTT,CAWSSSGGYTDTQYF
few,TRBJ1-5,TRBV29-1,TRBD1,TGCAGCGTTCTCTTGGGGGACAGTCGAAGCAATCAGCCCCAGCATTTT,CSVLLGDSRSNQPQHF
NA,TRBJ2-3,TRBV5-1,NA,TGCGCCAGAGCAACAGATACGCAGTATTTT,CARATDTQYF
NA,TRBJ2-7,TRBV5-1,NA,TGCGCCAGCAGCTCCCCGAGGCGGGACCTCTTATCTTACGAGCAGTACTTC,CASSSPRRDLLSYEQYF
NA,TRBJ1-1,TRBV27,NA,TGTGCCAGCAGTTTCTGGGGGGAGACGACTGAAGCTTTCTTT,CASSFWGETTEAFF
once,TRBJ2-7,TRBV13,NA,TGTGCCAGCAGCCTAAGACAGAACTACGAGCAGTACTTC,CASSLRQNYEQYF